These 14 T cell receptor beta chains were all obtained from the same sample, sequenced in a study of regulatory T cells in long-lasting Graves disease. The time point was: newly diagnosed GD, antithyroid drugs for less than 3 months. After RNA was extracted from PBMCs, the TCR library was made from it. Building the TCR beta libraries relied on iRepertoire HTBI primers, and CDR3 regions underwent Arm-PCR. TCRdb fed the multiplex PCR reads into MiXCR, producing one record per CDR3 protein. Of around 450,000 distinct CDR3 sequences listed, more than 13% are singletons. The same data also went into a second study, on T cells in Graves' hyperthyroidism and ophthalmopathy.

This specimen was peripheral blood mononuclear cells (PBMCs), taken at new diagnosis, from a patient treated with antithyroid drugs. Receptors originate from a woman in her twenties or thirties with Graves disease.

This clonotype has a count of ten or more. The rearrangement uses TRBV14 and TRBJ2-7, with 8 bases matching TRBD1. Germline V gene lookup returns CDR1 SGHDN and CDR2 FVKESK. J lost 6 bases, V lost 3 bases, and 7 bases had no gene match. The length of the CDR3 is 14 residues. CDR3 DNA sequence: TGTGCCAGCAGCCAGACGACAGGGGTGGGCGAGCAGTACTTC. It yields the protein CASSQTTGVGEQYF.

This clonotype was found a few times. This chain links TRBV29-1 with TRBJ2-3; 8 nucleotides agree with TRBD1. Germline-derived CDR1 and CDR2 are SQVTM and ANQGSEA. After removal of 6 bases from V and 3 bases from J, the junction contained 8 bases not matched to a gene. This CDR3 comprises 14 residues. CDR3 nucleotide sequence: TGCAGCGTAAGACCGGGACAGGAAACAGATACGCAGTATTTT. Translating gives CSVRPGQETDTQYF.

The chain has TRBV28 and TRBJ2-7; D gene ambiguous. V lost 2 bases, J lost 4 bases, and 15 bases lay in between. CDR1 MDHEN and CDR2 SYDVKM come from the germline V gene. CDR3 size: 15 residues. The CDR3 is CASSLTPPWDYEQYF. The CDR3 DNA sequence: TGTGCCAGCAGTTTAACTCCTCCCTGGGATTACGAGCAGTACTTC.

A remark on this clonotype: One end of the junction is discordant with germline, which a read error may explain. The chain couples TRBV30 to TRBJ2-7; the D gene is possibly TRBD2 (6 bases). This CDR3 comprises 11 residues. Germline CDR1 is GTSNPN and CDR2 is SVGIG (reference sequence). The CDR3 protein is CAWTSTSLQLF. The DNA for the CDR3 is TGTGCCTGGACTTCGACTAGTTTGCAGTTGTTC.

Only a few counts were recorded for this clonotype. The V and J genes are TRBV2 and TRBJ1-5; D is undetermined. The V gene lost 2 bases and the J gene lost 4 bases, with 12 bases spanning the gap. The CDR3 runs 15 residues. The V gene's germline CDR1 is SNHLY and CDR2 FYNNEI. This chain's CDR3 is CASSENGMLNQPQHF. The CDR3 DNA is TGTGCCAGCAGTGAAAATGGAATGCTTAATCAGCCCCAGCATTTT.

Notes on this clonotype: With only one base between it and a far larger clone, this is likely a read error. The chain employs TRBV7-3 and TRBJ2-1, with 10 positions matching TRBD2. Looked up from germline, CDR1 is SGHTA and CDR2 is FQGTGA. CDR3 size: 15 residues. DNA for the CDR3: TGTGCCAGCAGGGAAGCGGGAGGGGGATACAATGAGCGGTTCTTC. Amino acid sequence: CASREAGGGYNERFF.

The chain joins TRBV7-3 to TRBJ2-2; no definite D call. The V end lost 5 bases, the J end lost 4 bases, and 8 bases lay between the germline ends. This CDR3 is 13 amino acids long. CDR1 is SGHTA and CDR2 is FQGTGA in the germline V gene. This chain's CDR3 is CASSRVGTGELFF. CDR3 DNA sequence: TGTGCCAGCAGCCGGGTGGGCACCGGGGAGCTGTTTTTT.

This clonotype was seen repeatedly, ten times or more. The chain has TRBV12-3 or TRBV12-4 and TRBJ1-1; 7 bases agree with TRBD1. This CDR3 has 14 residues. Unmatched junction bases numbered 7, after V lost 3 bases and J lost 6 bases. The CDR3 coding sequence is TGTGCCAGCAGTTTTAGAAGGGGGCAAGCTGAAGCTTTCTTT. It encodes CASSFRRGQAEAFF.

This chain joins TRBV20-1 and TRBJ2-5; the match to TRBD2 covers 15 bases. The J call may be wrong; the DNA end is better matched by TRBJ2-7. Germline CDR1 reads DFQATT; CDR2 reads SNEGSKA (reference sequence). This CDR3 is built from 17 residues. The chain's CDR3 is CSADPGLAGGLRYEQYF. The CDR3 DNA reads TGCAGTGCAGACCCGGGACTAGCGGGAGGACTCCGCTACGAGCAGTACTTC.

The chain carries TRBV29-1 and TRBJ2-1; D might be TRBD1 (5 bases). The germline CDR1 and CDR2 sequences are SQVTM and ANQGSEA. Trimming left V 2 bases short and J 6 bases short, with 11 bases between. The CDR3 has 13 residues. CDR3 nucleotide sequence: TGCAGCGTTGAATTGTGGCAGGGCAATGAGCAGTTCTTC. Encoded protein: CSVELWQGNEQFF.

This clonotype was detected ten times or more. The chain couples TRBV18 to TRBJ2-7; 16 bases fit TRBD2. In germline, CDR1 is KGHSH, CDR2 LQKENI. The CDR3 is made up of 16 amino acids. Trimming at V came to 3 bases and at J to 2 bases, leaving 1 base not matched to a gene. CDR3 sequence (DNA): TGTGCCAGCTCACCGGGACTAGCGGGAGGGGCCTACGAGCAGTACTTC. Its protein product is CASSPGLAGGAYEQYF.

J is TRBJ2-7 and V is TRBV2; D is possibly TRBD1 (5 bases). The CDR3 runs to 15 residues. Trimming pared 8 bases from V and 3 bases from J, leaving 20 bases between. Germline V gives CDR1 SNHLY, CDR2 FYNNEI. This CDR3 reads CASFRAEASYYEQYF. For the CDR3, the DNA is TGTGCCAGCTTCAGGGCGGAAGCGTCTTACTACGAGCAGTACTTC.

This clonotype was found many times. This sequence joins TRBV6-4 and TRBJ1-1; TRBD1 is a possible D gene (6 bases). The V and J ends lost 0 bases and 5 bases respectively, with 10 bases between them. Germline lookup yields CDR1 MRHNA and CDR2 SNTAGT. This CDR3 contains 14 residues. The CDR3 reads CASSDSPGDTEAFF. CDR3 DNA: TGTGCCAGCAGTGACTCCCCAGGGGATACTGAAGCTTTCTTT.

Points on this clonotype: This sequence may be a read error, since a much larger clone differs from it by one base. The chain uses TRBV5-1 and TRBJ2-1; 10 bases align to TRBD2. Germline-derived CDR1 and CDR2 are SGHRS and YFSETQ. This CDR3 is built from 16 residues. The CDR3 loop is CASSLASSGSYNGQFF. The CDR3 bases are TGCGCCAGCAGCTTGGCCTCTAGCGGGAGCTACAATGGGCAGTTCTTC.